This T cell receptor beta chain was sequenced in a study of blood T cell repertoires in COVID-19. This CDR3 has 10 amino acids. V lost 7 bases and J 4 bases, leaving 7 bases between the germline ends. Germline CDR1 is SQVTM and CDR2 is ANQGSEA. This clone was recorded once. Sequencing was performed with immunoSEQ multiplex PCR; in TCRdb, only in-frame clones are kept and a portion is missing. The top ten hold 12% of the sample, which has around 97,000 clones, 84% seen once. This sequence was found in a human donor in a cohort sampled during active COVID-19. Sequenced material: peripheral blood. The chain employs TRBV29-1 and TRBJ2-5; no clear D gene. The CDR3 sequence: CSAAAETQYF. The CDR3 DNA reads TGCAGCGCCGCGGCAGAGACCCAGTACTTC.